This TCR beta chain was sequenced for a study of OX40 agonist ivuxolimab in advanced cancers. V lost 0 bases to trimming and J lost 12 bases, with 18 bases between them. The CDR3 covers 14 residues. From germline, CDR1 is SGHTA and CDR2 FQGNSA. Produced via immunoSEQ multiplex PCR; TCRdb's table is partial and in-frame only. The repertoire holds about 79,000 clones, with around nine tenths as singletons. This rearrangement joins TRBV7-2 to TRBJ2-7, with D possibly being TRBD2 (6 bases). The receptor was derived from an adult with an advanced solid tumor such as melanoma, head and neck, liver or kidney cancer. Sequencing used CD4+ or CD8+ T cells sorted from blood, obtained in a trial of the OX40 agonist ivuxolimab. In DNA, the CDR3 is TGTGCCAGCAGCTTAGCCTCCCCGGGGAGGAAGGGGTACTTC. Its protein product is CASSLASPGRKGYF.